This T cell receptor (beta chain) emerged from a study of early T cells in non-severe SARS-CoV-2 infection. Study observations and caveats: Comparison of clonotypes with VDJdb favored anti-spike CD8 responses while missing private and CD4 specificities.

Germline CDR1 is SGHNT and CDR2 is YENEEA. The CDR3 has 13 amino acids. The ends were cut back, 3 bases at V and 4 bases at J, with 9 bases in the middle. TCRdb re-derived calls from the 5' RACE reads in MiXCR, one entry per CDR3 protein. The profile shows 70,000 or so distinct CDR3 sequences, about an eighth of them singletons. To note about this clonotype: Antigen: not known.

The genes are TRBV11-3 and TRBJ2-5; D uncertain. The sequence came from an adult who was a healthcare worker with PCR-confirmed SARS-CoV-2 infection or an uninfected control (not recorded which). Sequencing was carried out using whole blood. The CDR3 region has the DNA TGTGCCAGCAGCTTCGAACCTGGAGAGACCCAGTACTTC. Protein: CASSFEPGETQYF.